Here is one TCR beta chain with its context. Its antigen remains unidentified. No clone much larger than this one lies a single base away; base qualities are absent. Using the deep immunoSEQ assay, TCR CDR3 regions were amplified from genomic DNA by multiplex PCR. Extracted genomic DNA from each cell subset was spread evenly across all wells of several immunoSEQ 96-well plates, with each plate serving as a replicate. For unsorted PBMC, roughly 330 ng genomic DNA, equal to around 30,000 T cell genomes, was loaded into each replicate PCR. Genomic DNA from unsorted PBMC was sequenced over ten immunoSEQ deep assay plates. Purified libraries were quantified with a Qubit 3.0 fluorometer, sized on a Bioanalyzer 2100, and re-quantified with the KAPA Library Quantification kit. Every immunoSEQ 96-well plate was sequenced on a separate single-read 150-cycle Illumina NextSeq 550 flow cell. Per the source publication's procedure: Because the immunoSEQ output included only junctional sequences and no quality scores, the filtering could not be the same as the filtering used for full-length reads. Sequences were annotated with PyIR, a Python wrapper for IgBLAST v1.9, using IMGT germline references to assign V/J genes and CDR3. Reads were filtered out if the reads had weak V/J assignments (E-value above 1e-6), no CDR3, stop codons, out-of-frame junctions, or ambiguous translated residues. V3J clonotypes were defined as sequences sharing the same inferred V gene, J gene, and CDR3 amino acid sequence. To compute the percentage overlap between repertoires, the number of shared unique clonotypes was divided by the size of the smaller repertoire. Repertoire richness was assessed with RTK rarefaction, the Chao1 estimator, and Recon v2.1 estimates of unobserved clonotypes. TCRdb obtained this table from immuneACCESS and retained in-frame rearrangements with V and J assigned. These tables miss some clones; where compared with another copy, unresolved V genes account for less than half of the shortfall, and the remainder is unexplained. That table supplies the V and J calls and clone size; D and trimming were determined from the DNA. In this sample the table shows about 470,000 clones, around 79% of which occur a single time. Less than 15% of the sample is held by the ten biggest clonotypes.

Donors were healthy HIV-negative adults with no recently reported acute infections or vaccinations. All donors were Caucasian adults living in Nashville, Tennessee, USA. For unsorted samples, tens of millions of PBMCs were counted, and genomic DNA was extracted using the QIAamp DNA Blood Mini kit. Blood was obtained by leukapheresis, after which PBMCs were separated by Ficoll-Histopaque density gradient centrifugation and cryopreserved in liquid nitrogen vapor phase. Trimmed from V: 4 bases; trimmed from J: 6 bases; junction bases lacking a gene match: 2. CDR1 and CDR2 are read off the germline V gene as KGHSH and LQKENI. The CDR3 runs 12 amino acids, cysteine and phenylalanine included. Only the CDR3 portion is preserved as DNA: 36 bases, with reading frame beginning at the first base. This entry comes from a study of shared clonotypes between healthy human individuals (TCRdb year 2020). Turning to the overall study: A few men and two women, aged 18 to 49 years, made up the cohort. Per donor, leukapheresis produced somewhere between about 0.85 and 9.5 billion PBMCs. Blood TCR repertoires of a handful of healthy adults were deeply sequenced to estimate repertoire size and the extent of clonotype sharing between individuals. Libraries were prepared and TCR repertoires were sequenced by different laboratories using diverse techniques, in order to increase sequencing depth and limit assay-specific biases. What the work shows at the level of the full study, not this receptor alone: Because the study included only a small number of donors, the genetic and exposure-history diversity represented was limited. Pairwise subsampling indicated that sequencing depth was expected to affect the degree of clonotype sharing among donors. Sampling was restricted to blood, and TCR repertoires in tissue are likely to differ from TCR repertoires in blood.

The receptor comes from a woman aged 35 to 49 in good health. Some clones in this sample may be carry-over from other donors' samples. Sequences were obtained from PBMCs. In this chain, TRBV18 is recombined with TRBJ2-7; 8 middle bases align to TRBD1. The nucleotide sequence reads as follows: TGTGCCAGCTCACTCGACAGGGGCGAGCAGTACTTC. Translated, it reads CASSLDRGEQYF.